The 20 T cell receptor beta chains reported below all come from one sample, sequenced in a study of control samples from healthy donors and cancer patients. Clones were sequenced by immunoSEQ multiplex PCR, and TCRdb holds only the in-frame ones, with some missing. This table holds roughly 150,000 clones, around 88% found once. The source material was blood. The source of these receptors is a man aged 18-30 years in good health.

This clone was observed a handful of times. Other DNA sequences in this specimen translate into the identical CDR3. This CDR3 is CASSLSNEQFF. The CDR3 DNA reads TGTGCCAGCAGCCTTAGTAATGAGCAGTTCTTC. The gene calls are TRBV9 and TRBJ2-1; D is unresolved. Germline assignment: CDR1 SGDLS and CDR2 YYNGEE. V was trimmed by 4 bases and J by 7 bases, leaving 6 bases between them. The length of the CDR3 is 11 residues.

This clone was counted only a few times. This rearrangement joins TRBV20-1 to TRBJ2-7; 9 bases line up with TRBD1. V lost 6 bases and J lost 6; bases outside the gene matches: 3. This CDR3 contains 11 residues. The germline V gene has CDR1 DFQATT and CDR2 SNEGSKA (reference sequence). The CDR3 nucleotides are TGCAGTGCGAGGACAGGGGCCGAGCAGTACTTC. This sequence encodes CSARTGAEQYF.

This clone was found once. This chain links TRBV30 with TRBJ2-6; TRBD1 is a possible D gene (6 bases). The CDR3 runs to 14 residues. The V end lost 5 bases, the J end lost 0 bases, and 8 bases lay between the germline ends. Germline CDR1 reads GTSNPN; CDR2 reads SVGIG (reference sequence). CDR3 in amino acids: CAWDRTSGANVLTF. Here the CDR3 DNA reads TGTGCCTGGGACAGGACCTCTGGGGCCAACGTCCTGACTTTC.

V usage is TRBV3-1 (or the pseudogene TRBV3-2) and J usage is TRBJ2-1, with D possibly matching TRBD2 (7 bases). CDR1 LGHDT and CDR2 YNNKEL come from the germline V gene (reference sequence). Trimming stripped 1 base from V and 8 bases from J, with 15 bases between. The CDR3 has 15 residues. CDR3 DNA sequence: TGTGCCAGCAGCCAAGTTCTTCGGGGGGCCCATGAGCAGTTCTTC. This codes for CASSQVLRGAHEQFF.

The chain couples TRBV19 to TRBJ1-2, with D possibly TRBD1 on 6 matching bases. V lost 6 bases and J 3 bases, leaving 14 bases between the germline ends. The CDR3 is 14 residues long. Germline CDR1 is LNHDA and CDR2 is SQIVND (reference sequence). The CDR3 DNA reads as TGTGCCAGTAGCCCCACAGGGTTGGACTATGGCTACACCTTC. This translates into CASSPTGLDYGYTF.

The chain has TRBV6-2 or TRBV6-3 and TRBJ2-2; 7 positions agree with TRBD1. This CDR3 is 15 amino acids long. From germline, CDR1 is MNHEY and CDR2 SVGEGT. J was trimmed by 3 bases and V by 2 bases; bases with no gene match: 3. The DNA for the CDR3 is TGTGCCAGCAGTTACAGGGACAGATACACCGGGGAGCTGTTTTTT. This gives the protein CASSYRDRYTGELFF.

The chain carries TRBV7-8 and TRBJ1-3; the D is unclear. CDR1 and CDR2 from the germline V gene are SGHVS and FQNEAQ. V lost 0 bases to trimming and J lost 0 bases, with 9 bases between them. CDR3 length: 16 amino acids. CDR3 in DNA: TGTGCCAGCAGCTTAGCCGGACGGTACTCTGGAAACACCATATATTTT. Its translation: CASSLAGRYSGNTIYF.

The chain links TRBV7-9 to TRBJ1-5, with 7 positions matching TRBD1. The CDR3 covers 14 residues. With V trimmed by 5 bases and J by 5 bases, 6 bases remained unmatched. In germline, CDR1 is SEHNR, CDR2 FQNEAQ (reference sequence). The CDR3 sequence: CASSLTGADQPQHF. In DNA, the CDR3 is TGTGCCAGCAGCCTAACAGGGGCGGATCAGCCCCAGCATTTT.

The V and J genes are TRBV7-2 and TRBJ2-5; 10 bases are shared with TRBD2. The CDR3 is made up of 16 amino acids. Germline V CDR1 and CDR2: SGHTA, FQGNSA. The V and J ends lost 1 base and 9 bases, in that order; junction bases with no gene match: 11. The CDR3 spells CASSLVIAGGPYPQYF. The CDR3 DNA follows: TGTGCCAGCAGCTTAGTCATAGCGGGGGGACCCTATCCCCAGTACTTC.

This chain connects TRBV19 to TRBJ2-6; D gene unclear. Germline V CDR1 and CDR2: LNHDA, SQIVND (reference sequence). Trimming took 3 bases from V and 0 from J, leaving 9 bases between them. This CDR3 is 16 amino acids long. CDR3 in amino acids: CASSIYLGSGANVLTF. CDR3 nucleotide sequence: TGTGCCAGTAGTATCTATCTCGGCTCTGGGGCCAACGTCCTGACTTTC.

The chain carries TRBV4-1 and TRBJ2-1, with D hard to call. V lost 1 base, J lost 7 bases, and 8 bases lay in between. The germline V gene has CDR1 MGHRA and CDR2 YSYEKL. This CDR3 is 13 amino acids long. The CDR3 sequence: CASSQVYVNEQFF. CDR3 nucleotides: TGCGCCAGCAGCCAAGTTTATGTGAATGAGCAGTTCTTC.

The table lists this clone with a few counts. V is TRBV29-1 and J is TRBJ2-7, with 10 bases that match TRBD1. V gave up 6 bases and J gave up 2 bases; unmatched junction bases: 7. CDR3 length: 14 residues. The germline V gene encodes CDR1 SQVTM and CDR2 ANQGSEA. This chain's CDR3 is CSVRPGQGTYEQYF. The CDR3 coding sequence is TGCAGCGTACGTCCGGGACAGGGGACCTACGAGCAGTACTTC.

This clone was picked up a small number of times. The rearrangement links TRBV12-3 or TRBV12-4 to TRBJ1-1; no firm D call. V lost 1 base, J lost 5 bases, and 8 bases lay in between. There are 13 residues in the CDR3. CDR3 residues: CASSLEWRTEAFF. For the CDR3, the DNA is TGTGCCAGCAGTTTAGAATGGCGTACTGAAGCTTTCTTT.

As regards this clone: Because the CDR3's place on the DNA is in doubt, the DNA is left out and the CDR3 is given as listed by TCRdb. This chain links TRBV21-1 with TRBJ2-1; the table assigns TRBD2, which was not confirmed against the DNA. TRBV21-1 has pseudogene status. Including both end residues, the CDR3 is 14 amino acids long. This chain's CDR3 is CASSKVGEGNEQFF.

The chain is built from TRBV7-7 and TRBJ2-7, with D possibly being TRBD1 (6 bases). Trimming stripped 5 bases from V and 0 bases from J, with 11 bases between. From germline, CDR1 is SSHAT and CDR2 FNYEAQ (reference sequence). CDR3 length equals 14 residues. The CDR3 loop reads CASSQNRDSYEQYF. The CDR3 DNA reads TGTGCCAGCAGCCAAAACAGGGACTCCTACGAGCAGTACTTC.

The chain is built from TRBV6-2 or TRBV6-3 and TRBJ2-1, with 8 bases lining up with TRBD1. CDR1 MNHEY and CDR2 SVGEGT come from the germline V gene. J gave up 5 bases and V 5 bases, and 8 bases lay outside the gene matches. The CDR3 sequence is 15 residues long. This CDR3 reads CASSKRQGTHNEQFF. In DNA form, the CDR3 reads TGTGCCAGCAGTAAGCGACAGGGGACGCACAATGAGCAGTTCTTC.

The V gene is TRBV9, the J gene TRBJ1-2; tentatively, D is TRBD1 (5 bases). The germline gives CDR1 SGDLS, CDR2 YYNGEE. CDR3 length: 15 amino acids. The V end lost 4 bases, the J end lost 7 bases, and 20 bases lay between the germline ends. The CDR3 here is CASSSLEGWVGGYTF. CDR3 DNA sequence: TGTGCCAGCAGCTCCCTGGAGGGGTGGGTCGGTGGCTACACCTTC.

The chain carries TRBV27 and TRBJ1-1; TRBD1 might be the D (5 bases). The CDR3 has 15 amino acids. Looked up from germline, CDR1 is MNHEY and CDR2 is SMNVEV (reference sequence). With 7 bases removed from V and 1 base from J, the gap between germline ends came to 16 bases. The CDR3 nucleotides are TGTGCCAGCACAAACCGGGGAGGGGAGAACACTGAAGCTTTCTTT. Translation: CASTNRGGENTEAFF.

This chain's CDR3 is CASASGGNQETQYF. CDR3 bases: TGCGCCAGCGCTAGCGGGGGGAACCAAGAGACCCAGTACTTC. The chain has TRBV5-1 and TRBJ2-5; 11 nucleotides line up with TRBD2. The CDR3 runs to 14 residues. The germline V gene encodes CDR1 SGHRS and CDR2 YFSETQ. The V segment lost 7 bases and the J segment 0 bases; nucleotides outside the gene matches: 2.

The chain links TRBV28 to TRBJ1-6; no reliable D call. CDR3 length: 12 amino acids. Trimming shortened V by 6 bases and J by 5 bases, and 5 bases separated the two germline ends. The germline V gene has CDR1 MDHEN and CDR2 SYDVKM. The CDR3: CASRGDNSPLHF. CDR3 coding DNA: TGTGCCAGCAGGGGAGATAATTCACCCCTCCACTTT.